This T cell receptor (beta chain) appears in the sequencing data of a study of cytomegalovirus exposure and HLA in healthy donors. General study findings and limits: Three CMV-associated chains proved CMV antigen-specific in vitro. TCR beta V- and J-gene trimming, according to a later analysis, was linked to a missense DCLRE1C variant.

This clone was seen once. Its antigen remains unknown. PCR used 60 Vbeta primers and 13 Jbeta primers. The table came from immunoSEQ multiplex PCR; TCRdb's copy has only in-frame clones and leaves some out. The table lists about 130,000 clones, roughly three quarters of them singletons, with 2.5% to 3.5% in the top ten. The sequenced sample consisted of PBMCs. The clonotype comes from a man aged 35 to 55 in good health and CMV-seronegative.

In nucleotides, the CDR3 is TGTGCCAGTAGTATAGGGACAGGTTCTTCCACTGAAGCTTTCTTT. It codes for CASSIGTGSSTEAFF. The chain couples TRBV19 to TRBJ1-1; TRBD1 matches 7 bases. This CDR3 has 15 residues. Germline assignment: CDR1 LNHDA and CDR2 SQIVND (reference sequence). The V gene end was trimmed by 1 base and the J gene end by 4 bases; junction bases not matched to a gene: 6. Full variable domain (rest looked up from reference TRBV19 and TRBJ1-1): DGGITQSPKYLFRKEGQNVTLSCEQNLNHDAMYWYRQDPGQGLRLIYYSQIVNDFQKGDIAEGYSVSREKKESFPLTVTSAQKNPTAFYLCASSIGTGSSTEAFFGQGTRLTVV.